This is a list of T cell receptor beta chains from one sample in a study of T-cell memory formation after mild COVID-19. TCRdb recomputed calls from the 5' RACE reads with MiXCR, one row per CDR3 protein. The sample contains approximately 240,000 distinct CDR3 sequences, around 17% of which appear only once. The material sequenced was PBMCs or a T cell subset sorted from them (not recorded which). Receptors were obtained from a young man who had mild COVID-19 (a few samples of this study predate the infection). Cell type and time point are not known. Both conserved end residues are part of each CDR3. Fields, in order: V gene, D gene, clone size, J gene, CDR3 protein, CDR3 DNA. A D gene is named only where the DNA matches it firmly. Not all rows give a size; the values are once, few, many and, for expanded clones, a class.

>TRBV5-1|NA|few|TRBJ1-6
CASSRATDEASSPLHF
TGCGCCAGCAGCCGCGCGACAGATGAAGCTTCTTCACCCCTCCACTTT
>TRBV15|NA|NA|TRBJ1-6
CATSRDGGSPLHF
TGTGCCACCAGCAGAGACGGGGGTTCACCCCTCCACTTT
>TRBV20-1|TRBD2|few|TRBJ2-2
CSAGPLAGGYTGELFF
TGCAGTGCGGGCCCTTTAGCGGGGGGATACACCGGGGAGCTGTTTTTT
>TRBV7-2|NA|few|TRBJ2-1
CASIYLDGGEQFF
TGTGCCAGCATCTACCTTGACGGGGGTGAGCAGTTCTTC
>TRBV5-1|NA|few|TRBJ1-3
CASSLGFSGNTIYF
TGCGCCAGCAGCTTGGGATTCTCTGGAAACACCATATATTTT
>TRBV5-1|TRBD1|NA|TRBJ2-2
CASSWGQGASGELFF
TGCGCCAGCAGCTGGGGACAGGGAGCAAGCGGGGAGCTGTTTTTT
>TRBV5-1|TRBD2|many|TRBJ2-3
CASSLRSGGSTDTQYF
TGCGCCAGCAGCTTGAGGAGCGGGGGGAGCACAGATACGCAGTATTTT
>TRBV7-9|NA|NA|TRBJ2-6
CASSLQGGAGANVLTF
TGTGCCAGCAGCTTACAGGGGGGTGCTGGGGCCAACGTCCTGACTTTC
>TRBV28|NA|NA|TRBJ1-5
CASSLSGNSNQPQHF
TGTGCCAGCAGTTTATCGGGTAATAGCAATCAGCCCCAGCATTTT
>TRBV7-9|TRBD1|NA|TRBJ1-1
CASSAPGQGAENTEAFF
TGTGCCAGCAGCGCGCCAGGTCAGGGGGCGGAAAACACTGAAGCTTTCTTT
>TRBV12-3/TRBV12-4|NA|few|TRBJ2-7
CASSTYRAGQYF
TGTGCCAGCAGTACCTACAGGGCCGGGCAGTACTTC
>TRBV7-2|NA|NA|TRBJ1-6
CASSLGQSLHF
TGTGCCAGCAGCTTAGGGCAGTCCCTCCACTTT
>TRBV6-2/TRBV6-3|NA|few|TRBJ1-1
CASSYRGPTEAFF
TGTGCCAGCAGTTATAGAGGACCCACTGAAGCTTTCTTT
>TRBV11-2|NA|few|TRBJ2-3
CASSGRQLDTQYF
TGTGCCAGCAGCGGACGACAGCTAGATACGCAGTATTTT
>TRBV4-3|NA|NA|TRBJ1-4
CASSQDSMGGLATNEKLFF
TGCGCCAGCAGCCAAGATAGTATGGGGGGCCTTGCAACTAATGAAAAACTGTTTTTT